The source of this TCR beta chain is a study of T cells after yellow fever vaccination. Study-level findings and limits: Primary-vaccination clones mostly resurfaced post-booster (96% CD4, approximately 90% CD8). The secondary response was weaker but peaked faster, day 5 versus 15.

This CDR3 region has 14 residues. With 5 bases clipped from V and 1 base from J, the junction kept 6 bases outside the gene matches. Germline CDR1 is SGHRS and CDR2 is YFSETQ. Synthesis of TCR cDNA relied on 5'RACE template switching, which attached a universal primer site and UMIs. TCRdb passed the 5' RACE reads through MiXCR, listing each CDR3 protein once. The sample has 500,000 to 650,000 distinct CDR3 sequences, approximately 13% seen once. This clonotype was seen a few times. What it binds is not known. The TCR was taken from a man aged 25-45 years who received the YFV17D yellow fever vaccine. V gene TRBV5-1 combines with J gene TRBJ2-7; 7 positions agree with TRBD1. Material: PBMCs, obtained on the day of the yellow fever booster vaccination. This chain's CDR3 is CASRYDRVSYEQYF. The CDR3 DNA reads as TGCGCCAGCAGATACGACAGGGTTTCCTACGAGCAGTACTTC.